This is a list of T cell receptor beta chains from one sample in a study of graft-versus-host responses after intestinal transplantation. Their recognized antigens are unknown. Clones were read by immunoSEQ multiplex PCR, and TCRdb kept only the in-frame ones, dropping some. The sample lists approximately 49,000 clones, roughly 90% occurring once. The material was unstimulated CD4+ T cells sorted from spleen or lymph node cells, obtained before transplant. These receptors all stem from a human donor who was the organ donor for an intestinal transplant. Both conserved end residues are trimmed from each CDR3. Fields, in order: V gene, D gene, J gene, CDR3 protein. The D gene is left open where the match is weak.

>TRBV28|TRBD2|TRBJ2-1
ASSPGLAGVGEQF
>TRBV19|TRBD1|TRBJ1-1
ASMALDRPAAF
>TRBV28|NA|TRBJ1-4
ASRAGEKLF
>TRBV4-2|NA|TRBJ2-1
ASSSTRSYNEQF
>TRBV28|NA|TRBJ1-2
ASSPGRGAHYGYT
>TRBV27|NA|TRBJ1-5
ASSPGVRQPQH
>TRBV7-2|TRBD2|TRBJ2-1
ASSPTGTSGNNEQF
>TRBV19|NA|TRBJ1-1
ASSPYRRETNTEAF
>TRBV19|NA|TRBJ2-7
ASSTGILYEQY
>TRBV6-5|NA|TRBJ2-1
ASSTTGSSYNEQF
>TRBV6-5|NA|TRBJ2-5
ASTPSVQETQY
>TRBV7-9|TRBD1|TRBJ2-3
ASSRLQGPGGDTQY
>TRBV28|NA|TRBJ1-2
ASSGSTDNLSSNYGYT
>TRBV18|TRBD1|TRBJ1-1
ASSPRRGGPEAF
>TRBV28|NA|TRBJ1-5
ASSFGMGGNNQPQH
>TRBV5-8|TRBD1|TRBJ1-2
ASSLVQGAIYGYT
>TRBV19|TRBD1|TRBJ1-6
ASTPDRANSPLH
>TRBV12-5|NA|TRBJ2-2
ASGYGLTGELF
>TRBV5-4|TRBD1|TRBJ1-4
ASSSESGTGGATNEKLF
>TRBV28|TRBD1|TRBJ1-2
ASSLPPGGYGYT
>TRBV13|NA|TRBJ2-1
ASSTIGYSGLPPNEQF
>TRBV7-8|TRBD1|TRBJ1-4
ASSVHSRDRGEKLF
>TRBV5-5|NA|TRBJ2-5
ASSFGGPETQY
>TRBV4-1|TRBD1|TRBJ2-1
ASSNRPGQGGDNEQF
>TRBV6-1|TRBD2|TRBJ2-1
ASSEGSAGGWEQF
>TRBV7-3|TRBD2|TRBJ2-1
ASSSGLAGVSEQF
>TRBV6-6|NA|TRBJ2-1
ASSHLHQGGEQF
>TRBV4-2|NA|TRBJ2-2
ASSQDGPGELF
>TRBV7-3|TRBD1|TRBJ1-2
ASSQPGGNYGYT
>TRBV7-2|NA|TRBJ2-2
ASSLAGGRGGELF
>TRBV5-1|TRBD1|TRBJ2-7
ASSLDRTGIGEQY
>TRBV28|TRBD2|TRBJ2-1
ASWLGAGGAEQF
>TRBV28|NA|TRBJ2-3
ASSTGTGNTDTQY
>TRBV5-6|TRBD1|TRBJ2-1
ASSSLDRRSYNEQF
>TRBV2|TRBD2|TRBJ2-1
ASSGTSGRAYEQF
>TRBV6-1|TRBD1|TRBJ2-7
ASRRQGGSSYEQY
>TRBV28|TRBD1|TRBJ1-3
ASSPGTGDRRNTIY
>TRBV5-1|TRBD1|TRBJ2-3
ASSLRDRETDTQY
>TRBV28|TRBD2|TRBJ2-7
ASSLNPAGALYEQY
>TRBV30|TRBD2|TRBJ2-7
AWSDSRGGLAEILSSYEQY
>TRBV5-5|NA|TRBJ2-5
ASSFTGETQY
>TRBV11-2|TRBD2|TRBJ2-1
ASSSGLAEYNEQF
>TRBV6-5|NA|TRBJ2-1
ASSTRANEQF
>TRBV19|NA|TRBJ1-1
ASRRNPGAEAF
>TRBV6-5|TRBD1|TRBJ2-7
ASSYSKAGGRVQY
>TRBV28|TRBD1|TRBJ1-2
ASRARGQSNYGYT